The present TCR beta chain was sequenced within a study of shared clonotypes between healthy human individuals. Study-wide context: Three men and two women, aged 18 to 49, were donors. Three CD4 naive, three CD4 memory, two CD8 naive and one CD8 memory plate were used per donor.

Worth noting for this clone: Its antigen is unknown.

Donors had no recently reported acute infections or vaccinations and were HIV-negative. Only in-frame clones appear in the TCRdb table, and some are missing; sequencing was by immunoSEQ multiplex PCR. The sample has over 2 million clones; approximately 95% are singletons. Trimming removed 8 bases from V and 0 bases from J; junction bases left unmatched: 3. CDR3 size: 15 residues. CDR1 is MNHNY and CDR2 is SVGAGI in the germline V gene (reference sequence). Study-wide results and caveats: Clonotypes not shared had lower generation probabilities than those common to all four donors.

This sequence joins TRBV6-6 and TRBJ1-3, with TRBD1 identical over 11 bases. The sequence was collected from a young man in good health. Sequencing used naive CD4+ T cells sorted from blood. Subset given: CD45RA+ positively selected. The CDR3 spells CASGDRGGSGNTIYF. The CDR3 DNA reads TGTGCCAGCGGGGACAGGGGGGGCTCTGGAAACACCATATATTTT.